The 20 T cell receptor beta chains below were found in one sample sequenced in a study of CD8 T cells in ankylosing spondylitis. TCRdb fed the 5' RACE reads into MiXCR, producing one record per CDR3 protein. The sample lists around 330,000 distinct CDR3 sequences, 11% occurring once. Sequenced material: blood, either unsorted or a sorted T cell fraction (not recorded which). These receptors were obtained from a female donor with ankylosing spondylitis or in good health (not recorded which).

This clonotype was counted ten times or more. The rearrangement links TRBV28 to TRBJ2-5, with 9 bases that match TRBD1. In germline, CDR1 is MDHEN, CDR2 SYDVKM. V shed 6 bases and J 2 bases; nucleotides not matched to a gene: 13. CDR3 size: 17 residues. For the CDR3, the DNA is TGTGCCAGCAGCTCGCTAAGGACAGGGGCTCATCAAGAGACCCAGTACTTC. Its translation is CASSSLRTGAHQETQYF.

This clonotype was detected many times. The rearrangement joins TRBV7-8 to TRBJ2-2; possibly TRBD1 for D (6 bases). The CDR3 spans 15 residues. Germline assignment: CDR1 SGHVS and CDR2 FQNEAQ. Trimming took off 1 base at V and 4 bases at J, with 10 bases between the two ends. The CDR3 DNA is TGTGCCAGCAGCTTAGGGGGGCTGAGCACCGGGGAGCTGTTTTTT. Translating gives CASSLGGLSTGELFF.

This clonotype was picked up many times. The chain has TRBV2 and TRBJ2-1; unclear D gene. Trimming took off 6 bases at V and 5 bases at J, with 5 bases between the two ends. In germline, CDR1 is SNHLY, CDR2 FYNNEI. The CDR3 consists of 11 residues. The CDR3 nucleotides are TGTGCCAGCAGCCTACACAATGAGCAGTTCTTC. Translation gives CASSLHNEQFF.

This clonotype was counted ten times or more. The chain joins TRBV20-1 to TRBJ2-1; D uncertain. The germline V gene encodes CDR1 DFQATT and CDR2 SNEGSKA (reference sequence). This CDR3 contains 10 residues. The ends were cut back, 5 bases at V and 4 bases at J, with 3 bases in the middle. DNA of the CDR3: TGCAGTGCTTTATACAATGAGCAGTTCTTC. Translation: CSALYNEQFF.

The CDR3 DNA reads TGCGCCAGCAGCCTGTGGGGACAGAAAGAGACCCAGTACTTC. Translation: CASSLWGQKETQYF. The gene calls are TRBV5-1 and TRBJ2-5; TRBD1 agrees at 7 bases. CDR1 and CDR2 from the germline V gene are SGHRS and YFSETQ. V lost 4 bases to trimming and J lost 3 bases; unmatched junction nucleotides: 6. The CDR3 covers 14 residues.

The chain has TRBV11-2 and TRBJ1-4; TRBD1 is a possible D gene (5 bases). CDR3 length: 14 residues. In germline, CDR1 is SGHAT, CDR2 FQNNGV. Trimming took off 5 bases at V and 8 bases at J, with 15 bases between the two ends. The CDR3 DNA sequence: TGTGCCAGCAGCGCGGGGCCCGGTCGGGAAAAACTGTTTTTT. This codes for CASSAGPGREKLFF.

This clonotype was seen repeatedly, ten times or more. The chain has TRBV5-1 and TRBJ2-3; unclear D gene. Germline loops: CDR1 SGHRS, CDR2 YFSETQ. The CDR3 loop spans 15 amino acids. Trimming pared 0 bases from V and 2 bases from J, leaving 10 bases between. This CDR3 reads CASSLDGVVTDTQYF. The CDR3 nucleotides read TGCGCCAGCAGCTTGGATGGGGTGGTCACAGATACGCAGTATTTT.

J is TRBJ1-5 and V is TRBV18; D is perhaps TRBD1 (6 bases). This CDR3 spans 14 amino acids. The V and J ends lost 2 bases and 6 bases respectively, with 11 bases between them. Germline V gene sequence: CDR1 KGHSH, CDR2 LQKENI. Written as DNA, the CDR3 is TGTGCCAGCTCACCAGCAGGGGATAGTCAGCCCCAGCATTTT. Protein sequence: CASSPAGDSQPQHF.

There are a few counts of this clonotype. The chain carries TRBV20-1 and TRBJ2-3; 9 bases are shared with TRBD1. There are 15 residues in the CDR3. Germline CDR1 reads DFQATT; CDR2 reads SNEGSKA (reference sequence). Trimming removed 5 bases from V and 1 base from J; junction bases left unmatched: 7. The CDR3 spells CSAPPGTGRTDTQYF. CDR3 nucleotide sequence: TGCAGTGCTCCCCCCGGGACAGGGCGCACAGATACGCAGTATTTT.

Many counts were recorded for this clonotype. The chain uses TRBV20-1 and TRBJ2-6; no clear D gene. Between the trimmed V and J ends, which lost 2 bases and 0 bases, there was a span of 8 bases. CDR1 is DFQATT and CDR2 is SNEGSKA in the germline V gene (reference sequence). The CDR3 spans 15 residues. CDR3 in amino acids: CSARRTDSGANVLTF. DNA for the CDR3: TGCAGTGCTAGACGTACAGACTCTGGGGCCAACGTCCTGACTTTC.

The genes are TRBV4-3 and TRBJ1-4; D unclear. Germline lookup yields CDR1 LGHNA and CDR2 YSLEER. V lost 4 bases and J 13 bases, leaving 19 bases between the germline ends. The CDR3 has 14 amino acids. For the CDR3, the DNA is TGCGCCAGCAGCCGAAATCCGGCCAGCCAGATACTGTTTTTT. This encodes CASSRNPASQILFF.

Ten or more counts support this clonotype. The V and J genes are TRBV7-2 and TRBJ2-2; D is uncertain. Germline values: CDR1 SGHTA, CDR2 FQGNSA. There are 12 residues in the CDR3. Trimming took off 4 bases at V and 9 bases at J, with 9 bases between the two ends. In DNA, the CDR3 is TGTGCCAGCAGCTCACCCGGTAGGGAGCTGTTTTTT. Translated: CASSSPGRELFF.

This clonotype has a count of ten or more. The CDR3 spells CSARDVTGYNYGYTF. The CDR3 bases are TGCAGTGCTAGAGACGTAACAGGGTACAACTATGGCTACACCTTC. The rearrangement joins TRBV20-1 to TRBJ1-2; tentative D call: TRBD1 (6 bases). The germline V gene encodes CDR1 DFQATT and CDR2 SNEGSKA (reference sequence). Trimming took off 0 bases at V and 2 bases at J, with 13 bases between the two ends. The CDR3 sequence is 15 residues long.

This clonotype was seen once. This may be a read error: a much more frequent sequence differs by one nucleotide. The chain employs TRBV6-2 or TRBV6-3 and TRBJ2-7; no definite D call. Germline-derived CDR1 and CDR2 are MNHEY and SVGEGT. The CDR3 is made up of 16 amino acids. In DNA form, the CDR3 reads TGTGCCAGCACTCGGGTTGACGCCCAGAGCCTCTACAAGCAGTACTTC. This codes for CASTRVDAQSLYKQYF.

This clonotype was observed a handful of times. The chain combines TRBV5-5 with TRBJ1-1; no firm D call. The CDR3 covers 11 residues. CDR1 and CDR2 from the germline V gene are SGHKS and YYEKEE (reference sequence). V was pared by 6 bases and J by 1 base, with 4 bases between. The chain's CDR3 is CASTGNTEAFF. CDR3 sequence (DNA): TGTGCCAGCACCGGGAACACTGAAGCTTTCTTT.

Comment on this clonotype: A much larger clone is a single base away; this may be a read error. The V gene is TRBV20-1, the J gene TRBJ2-2; weak D call: TRBD2 (5 bases). The germline V gene encodes CDR1 DFQATT and CDR2 SNEGSKA (reference sequence). This CDR3 is built from 16 residues. CDR3 sequence (DNA): TGCAGTGCTAGAGGGGGATCCTCCGAAGGAACCGGGGAGCTGTCTTTT. Residues: CSARGGSSEGTGELSF.

In this sample, this clonotype turned up many times. The chain is built from TRBV29-1 and TRBJ2-5, with a possible D match to TRBD1 (5 bases). The germline V gene has CDR1 SQVTM and CDR2 ANQGSEA. The CDR3 runs to 12 residues. The V end was cut by 6 bases, the J end by 5 bases, with 13 bases between. For the CDR3, the DNA is TGCAGCGTCCGACTTGCAGGGGAGACCCAGTACTTC. Translating gives CSVRLAGETQYF.

This clonotype was detected only a few times. The chain is built from TRBV6-5 and TRBJ1-1; maybe TRBD1 (5 bases). V lost 2 bases, J lost 5 bases, and 9 bases lay in between. Germline lookup yields CDR1 MNHEY and CDR2 SVGAGI. This CDR3 has 13 residues. Here the CDR3 DNA reads TGTGCCAGCAGTTACCGCCGGGGGACTGAAGCTTTCTTT. Residues: CASSYRRGTEAFF.

Worth noting for this clonotype: The junction does not match germline at one end; this may be a read error. The chain employs TRBV5-1 and TRBJ2-4; possible D gene TRBD2, 5 bases. This CDR3 contains 16 residues. CDR1 and CDR2 from the germline V gene are SGHRS and YFSETQ. The CDR3 sequence: CASSLGEGLAKNSQYF. The CDR3 DNA reads TGCGCCAGCAGCTTGGGCGAGGGCCTGGCCAAAAACAGTCAGTACTTC.

At least ten counts were recorded for this clonotype. The rearrangement joins TRBV20-1 to TRBJ2-7; perhaps TRBD2 as D (6 bases). The CDR3 runs 10 residues. V lost 5 bases to trimming and J lost 9 bases, with 11 bases between them. Germline loops: CDR1 DFQATT, CDR2 SNEGSKA (reference sequence). The CDR3: CSALLARQYF. The CDR3 bases are TGCAGTGCTTTACTAGCACGGCAGTACTTC.